The next 23 T cell receptor beta chains were all read from a single sample in a study of coeliac disease. General study findings and limits: Control samples showed higher TRB and TRG clonality than intraepithelial and lamina propria samples in active celiac disease.

TCRdb's table, derived via immunoSEQ multiplex PCR, lists solely in-frame clones and lacks some. In the table there are a few thousand clones, approximately 70% of which are singletons. These receptors have no identified antigens. Sequencing was done on a sample of intraepithelial lymphocytes from the gut. The receptors were gathered from an older woman with active celiac disease.

The DNA of the CDR3 is TGTGCCAGTAGTATATTGAGCAGGGTTGCCGGAAACACCATATATTTT. Encoded protein: CASSILSRVAGNTIYF. The chain recombines TRBV19 with TRBJ1-3; the D gene is possibly TRBD1 (5 bases). Trimming left V 2 bases short and J 4 bases short, with 15 bases between. This CDR3 is 16 amino acids long. Looked up from germline, CDR1 is LNHDA and CDR2 is SQIVND (reference sequence).

The chain couples TRBV28 to TRBJ1-4, with D perhaps matching TRBD1 (6 bases). V lost 5 bases, J lost 5 bases, and 12 bases lay in between. The CDR3 loop spans 14 amino acids. Germline V gene lookup returns CDR1 MDHEN and CDR2 SYDVKM. The CDR3 DNA sequence: TGTGCCAGCAGTCCCGGGACAAGGAATGAAAAACTGTTTTTT. This sequence encodes CASSPGTRNEKLFF.

The chain couples TRBV4-1 to TRBJ2-7; D ambiguous. This CDR3 is 13 amino acids long. Per the germline V gene, CDR1 is MGHRA and CDR2 is YSYEKL. Trimming shortened V by 1 base and J by 2 bases, and 6 bases separated the two germline ends. The CDR3 sequence is CASSQVSAYEQYF. DNA for the CDR3: TGCGCCAGCAGCCAAGTCTCTGCCTACGAGCAGTACTTC.

The rearrangement links TRBV19 to TRBJ2-1, with D perhaps matching TRBD2 (6 bases). CDR3 size: 15 residues. V was cut by 3 bases and J by 2 bases, with 11 bases left in between. Germline loops: CDR1 LNHDA, CDR2 SQIVND (reference sequence). CDR3 residues: CASSISAGPYNEQFF. The CDR3 bases are TGTGCCAGTAGTATCAGCGCGGGACCCTACAATGAGCAGTTCTTC.

By share, this clone counts as large (0.1 to 1%). The V call is TRBV7-3, the J call TRBJ1-2, with D maybe TRBD1 (6 bases). The V gene's germline CDR1 is SGHTA and CDR2 FQGTGA. This CDR3 is built from 17 residues. Trimming cost V 0 bases and J 3 bases, with 17 bases left between them. CDR3 in amino acids: CASSLTGGGEEYYGYTF. CDR3 DNA sequence: TGTGCCAGCAGCTTAACCGGCGGGGGCGAGGAGTACTATGGCTACACCTTC.

This clone is large by share. This chain links TRBV19 with TRBJ2-2; 11 nucleotides align to TRBD1. Germline V gene lookup returns CDR1 LNHDA and CDR2 SQIVND (reference sequence). The length of the CDR3 is 17 residues. The trim removed 1 base at V and 6 bases at J, leaving 7 bases unmatched. This chain's CDR3 is CASSIGRDRGTSGELFF. For the CDR3, the DNA is TGTGCCAGTAGTATAGGTAGGGACAGGGGGACGTCCGGGGAGCTGTTTTTT.

This chain links TRBV5-1 with TRBJ2-1, with 8 bases identical to TRBD2. Looked up from germline, CDR1 is SGHRS and CDR2 is YFSETQ. Germline trimming cut 1 base from V and 6 bases from J; bases unmatched to any gene: 3. This CDR3 is 14 amino acids long. In nucleotides, the CDR3 is TGCGCCAGCAGCTTGTTAGCGGGGACCAATGAGCAGTTCTTC. This translates into CASSLLAGTNEQFF.

This chain uses TRBV6-6 with TRBJ2-7; 13 bases fit TRBD2. Germline CDR1 reads MNHNY; CDR2 reads SVGAGI (reference sequence). Losses at the gene ends were 7 bases for V and 6 bases for J; bases not matched to a gene: 9. The CDR3 covers 15 residues. Written as DNA, the CDR3 is TGTGCCAGCAAGGGACTAGCGGGACGGACGGTCGAGCAGTACTTC. This encodes CASKGLAGRTVEQYF.

V is TRBV6-6 and J is TRBJ2-5, with TRBD2 matching 8 bases. Germline V gives CDR1 MNHNY, CDR2 SVGAGI (reference sequence). J lost 2 bases, V lost 5 bases, and 4 bases had no gene match. This CDR3 is 14 amino acids long. CDR3 sequence (DNA): TGTGCCAGCAGTCCACAGCGGGGGCAAGAGACCCAGTACTTC. It translates to CASSPQRGQETQYF.

On this clone itself: Within the sample, other DNA sequences also encode this same CDR3. V gene TRBV5-4 combines with J gene TRBJ2-7, with D maybe TRBD2 (6 bases). From germline, CDR1 is SGHNT and CDR2 YYREEE (reference sequence). The CDR3 sequence is 15 residues long. Trimming pared 3 bases from V and 4 bases from J, leaving 17 bases between. The chain's CDR3 is CASSSGLARTYEQYF. In DNA form, the CDR3 reads TGTGCCAGCAGCTCCGGGCTAGCGCGAACATACGAGCAGTACTTC.

J is TRBJ1-2 and V is TRBV30, with TRBD1 identical over 7 bases. The CDR3 has 16 amino acids. Germline lookup yields CDR1 GTSNPN and CDR2 SVGIG (reference sequence). The trim removed 4 bases at V and 4 bases at J, leaving 15 bases unmatched. For the CDR3, the DNA is TGTGCCTGGACAGGAGGGGGCGGAGGGTTTAGCTATGGCTACACCTTC. Encoded protein: CAWTGGGGGFSYGYTF.

This chain connects TRBV21-1 to TRBJ2-1; the table assigns TRBD2, which was not confirmed against the DNA. TRBV21-1 is a pseudogene locus. This CDR3 has 17 amino acids. Here the CDR3 DNA reads TGTGCCGGAACCCGGCAGCGGGGGGAACCCCGTCACAATGAGCAGTTCTTC. Residues: CAGTRQRGEPRHNEQFF.

The chain links TRBV7-9 to TRBJ2-4; 9 nucleotides line up with TRBD1. V lost 5 bases, J lost 3 bases, and 11 bases stayed unmatched. The CDR3 runs 17 residues. Per the germline V gene, CDR1 is SEHNR and CDR2 is FQNEAQ (reference sequence). The DNA of the CDR3 is TGTGCCAGCAGCCTTTTTCCGGGACAGGGAAGCAAAAACATTCAGTACTTC. Translation gives CASSLFPGQGSKNIQYF.

The V gene is TRBV13, the J gene TRBJ1-5, with 10 nucleotides matching TRBD1. CDR3 length: 17 residues. CDR1 is PRHDT, CDR2 FYEKMQ, per germline (reference sequence). V shed 0 bases, J shed 3 bases, and the junction held 5 bases outside the gene matches. DNA for the CDR3: TGTGCCAGCAGCTTAGGATTCGGACAGGGGGACAATCAGCCCCAGCATTTT. This translates into CASSLGFGQGDNQPQHF. Drawing the rest from reference TRBV13 and TRBJ1-5, the complete variable domain is AAGVIQSPRHLIKEKRETATLKCYPIPRHDTVYWYQQGPGQDPQFLISFYEKMQSDKGSIPDRFSAQQFSDYHSELNMSSLELGDSALYFCASSLGFGQGDNQPQHFGDGTRLSIL.

V gene TRBV5-1 combines with J gene TRBJ2-3; 7 bases are a match to TRBD1. Germline loops: CDR1 SGHRS, CDR2 YFSETQ. There are 15 residues in the CDR3. V shed 4 bases and J 0 bases; nucleotides not matched to a gene: 5. CDR3 DNA sequence: TGCGCCAGCAGCCTACGGGACAGTAGCACAGATACGCAGTATTTT. This gives the protein CASSLRDSSTDTQYF.

This clone has more than one count but fewer than ten. The J gene is TRBJ2-7, the V gene TRBV15; tentatively, D is TRBD2 (5 bases). CDR1 is LNHNV and CDR2 is YYDKDF in the germline V gene (reference sequence). Trimming shortened V by 1 base and J by 4 bases, and 11 bases separated the two germline ends. CDR3 length: 14 amino acids. For the CDR3, the DNA is TGTGCCACCAGCAGAGTACCTACTAGTTACGAGCAGTACTTC. This encodes CATSRVPTSYEQYF.

The CDR3, as DNA: TGTGCCAGCACCACGGGGGTAGTGGGAAGTCAGCCCCAGCATTTT. Its protein product is CASTTGVVGSQPQHF. The J gene is TRBJ1-5, the V gene TRBV6-1; possible D gene TRBD1, 5 bases. V lost 7 bases and J lost 6, with 19 bases in between. The CDR3 length is 15 residues. Germline V gives CDR1 MNHNS, CDR2 SASEGT.

The chain recombines TRBV28 with TRBJ1-2; TRBD1 aligns across 7 bases. Looked up from germline, CDR1 is MDHEN and CDR2 is SYDVKM. Trimming cost V 2 bases and J 7 bases; bases outside gene matches: 4. The length of the CDR3 is 13 residues. The CDR3 DNA sequence: TGTGCCAGCAGTTTAAGGGACAGTTTTGGCTACACCTTC. This encodes CASSLRDSFGYTF.

The gene calls are TRBV7-8 and TRBJ1-2, with TRBD1 identical over 7 bases. V lost 5 bases to trimming and J lost 8 bases; unmatched junction nucleotides: 5. The CDR3 is 12 residues long. Germline CDR1 and CDR2: SGHVS and FQNEAQ. The CDR3 loop is CASSPDRDGYTF. The DNA of the CDR3 is TGTGCCAGCAGCCCCGACAGGGACGGCTACACCTTC.

V usage is TRBV13 and J usage is TRBJ2-5, with a possible D match to TRBD1 (5 bases). CDR1 is PRHDT, CDR2 FYEKMQ, per germline (reference sequence). The CDR3 is 17 residues long. The V gene lost 5 bases and the J gene lost 5 bases, with 24 bases spanning the gap. The CDR3 bases are TGTGCCAGCAGCCCACACCCCAGGGCAGGTCCTAGGGAGACCCAGTACTTC. Residues: CASSPHPRAGPRETQYF.

The V gene is TRBV11-3, the J gene TRBJ1-5, with a weak D call TRBD1 (6 bases). Germline CDR1 is SGHNT and CDR2 is YENEEA. The V end lost 5 bases, the J end lost 6 bases, and 17 bases lay between the germline ends. This CDR3 contains 15 residues. CDR3 in DNA: TGTGCCAGCAGCATACTATGGGGGACAAGTCAGCCCCAGCATTTT. Protein sequence: CASSILWGTSQPQHF.

The gene calls are TRBV2 and TRBJ2-3; D is possibly TRBD1 (5 bases). CDR1 is SNHLY, CDR2 FYNNEI, per germline. V gave up 5 bases and J gave up 6 bases, with 15 bases separating them. The CDR3 totals 14 residues. CDR3 in amino acids: CASSQGRQVDTQYF. In nucleotides, the CDR3 is TGTGCCAGCAGTCAGGGCAGGCAAGTGGATACGCAGTATTTT.

This chain uses TRBV6-5 with TRBJ2-1; 11 bases are shared with TRBD2. From germline, CDR1 is MNHEY and CDR2 SVGAGI. V dropped 7 bases and J dropped 3; count of bases not matched to a gene: 5. The CDR3 is made up of 15 amino acids. CDR3 nucleotides: TGTGCCAGCACCCAGGGGACTAGCGGCTACAATGAGCAGTTCTTC. As protein: CASTQGTSGYNEQFF.